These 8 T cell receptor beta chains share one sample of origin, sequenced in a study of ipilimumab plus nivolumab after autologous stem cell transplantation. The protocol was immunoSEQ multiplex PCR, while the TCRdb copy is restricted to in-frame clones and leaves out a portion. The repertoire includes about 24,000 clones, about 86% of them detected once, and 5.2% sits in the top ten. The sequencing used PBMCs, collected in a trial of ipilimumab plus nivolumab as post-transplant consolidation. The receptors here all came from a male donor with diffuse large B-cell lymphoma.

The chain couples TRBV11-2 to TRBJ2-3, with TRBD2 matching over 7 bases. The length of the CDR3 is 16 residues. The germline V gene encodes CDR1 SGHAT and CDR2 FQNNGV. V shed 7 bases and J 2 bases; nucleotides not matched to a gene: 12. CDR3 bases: TGTGCCAGCAACCGACGAACGGGACTAAACACAGATACGCAGTATTTT. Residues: CASNRRTGLNTDTQYF.

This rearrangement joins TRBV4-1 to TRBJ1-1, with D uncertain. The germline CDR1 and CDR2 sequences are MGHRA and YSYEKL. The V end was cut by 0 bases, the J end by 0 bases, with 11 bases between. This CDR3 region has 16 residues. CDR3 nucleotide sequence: TGCGCCAGCAGCCAAGATGAAATCAGGTTGAACACTGAAGCTTTCTTT. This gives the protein CASSQDEIRLNTEAFF.

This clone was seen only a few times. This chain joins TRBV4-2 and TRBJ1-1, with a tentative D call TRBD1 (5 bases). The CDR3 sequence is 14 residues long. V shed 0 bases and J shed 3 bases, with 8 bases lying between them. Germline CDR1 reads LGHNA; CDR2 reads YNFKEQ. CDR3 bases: TGTGCCAGCAGCCAAGATGCAGGGTACACTGAAGCTTTCTTT. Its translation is CASSQDAGYTEAFF.

CDR3 protein: CASSVGQGARGYTF. The CDR3 DNA is TGCGCCAGCAGCGTGGGACAGGGGGCGCGTGGCTACACCTTC. The chain recombines TRBV5-1 with TRBJ1-2; 12 bases map to TRBD1. V was pared by 4 bases and J by 7 bases, with 5 bases of the junction left unmatched. This CDR3 is built from 14 residues. CDR1 SGHRS and CDR2 YFSETQ come from the germline V gene.

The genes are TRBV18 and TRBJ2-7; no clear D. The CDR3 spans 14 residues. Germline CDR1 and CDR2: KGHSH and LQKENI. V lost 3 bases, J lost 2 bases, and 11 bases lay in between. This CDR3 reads CASSPPGNTYEQYF. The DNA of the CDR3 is TGTGCCAGCTCACCCCCTGGGAATACCTACGAGCAGTACTTC.

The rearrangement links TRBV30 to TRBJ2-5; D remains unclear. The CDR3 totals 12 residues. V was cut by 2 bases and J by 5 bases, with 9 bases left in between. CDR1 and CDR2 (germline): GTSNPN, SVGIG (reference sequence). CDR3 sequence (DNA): TGTGCCTGGAGTACAAGTCGGGAGACCCAGTACTTC. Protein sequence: CAWSTSRETQYF.

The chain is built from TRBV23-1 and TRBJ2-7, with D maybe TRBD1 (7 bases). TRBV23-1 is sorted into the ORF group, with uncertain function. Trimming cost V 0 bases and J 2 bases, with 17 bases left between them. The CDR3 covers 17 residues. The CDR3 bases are TGCGCCAGCAGTCAATCGGAGGGGGCCCGGCATACCTACGAGCAGTACTTC. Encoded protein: CASSQSEGARHTYEQYF.

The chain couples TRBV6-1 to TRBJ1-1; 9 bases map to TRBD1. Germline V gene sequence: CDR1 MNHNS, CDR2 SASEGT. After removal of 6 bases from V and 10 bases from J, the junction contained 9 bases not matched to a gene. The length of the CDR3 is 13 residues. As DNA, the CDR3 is TGTGCCAGCAGCGATGGACAGGGGAGGAGAGCTTTCTTT. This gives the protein CASSDGQGRRAFF.